This T cell receptor beta chain was recovered during a study of OX40 agonist ivuxolimab in advanced cancers. TCRdb's copy holds only in-frame clones and misses some; the assay was immunoSEQ multiplex PCR. The sample lists roughly 56,000 clones; 80% to 90% were seen once. The CDR3 spans 15 residues. Germline assignment: CDR1 SGDLS and CDR2 YYNGEE. V shed 5 bases and J 7 bases; nucleotides not matched to a gene: 11. The V and J genes are TRBV9 and TRBJ1-5; 8 nucleotides match TRBD1. Sequencing was performed on CD4+ or CD8+ T cells sorted from blood, taken in a trial of the OX40 agonist ivuxolimab. This TCR was recovered from an adult with an advanced solid tumor such as melanoma, head and neck, liver or kidney cancer. DNA for the CDR3: TGTGCCAGCAGTCCTAGCCAGGGGGCGGGGCAGCCCCAGCATTTT. Translation gives CASSPSQGAGQPQHF.